Sequencing of this T cell receptor beta chain was carried out in a study of immune characterization of retroperitoneal liposarcoma. Germline-derived CDR1 and CDR2 are MNHNS and SASEGT. This CDR3 contains 14 residues. By sample fraction, this clonotype is large. Via MiXCR, TCRdb re-called the PCR reads, giving one row per CDR3 protein. The profile shows about 2,200 distinct CDR3 sequences, 40% to 55% of them singletons. The chain is built from TRBV6-1 and TRBJ2-5, with a possible D match to TRBD2 (7 bases). The end of the DNA aligns better with TRBJ2-7, so the J call may be wrong. This sequence originates from a female donor with retroperitoneal liposarcoma. The specimen sequenced was tumor tissue. CDR3 coding DNA: TGTGCCAGCAGTCTCGGGGGCGGGGGACACGAGCAGTACTTC. Protein sequence: CASSLGGGGHEQYF.